This T cell receptor beta chain was profiled in a study of T cells in localized non-small cell lung cancer. General observations from the study: The appearance of a median 57 of the top 100 tumor clones was seen in adjacent lung. The study found T cell clonality highest in uninvolved adjacent lung, above tumor.

Points on this clone: Its antigen is unidentified.

Here immunoSEQ multiplex PCR was the method, and the copy in TCRdb shows in-frame clones only, minus some. The repertoire has approximately 31,000 clones, around 84% of them found once; the top ten carry roughly two fifths. V lost 1 base and J 7 bases, leaving 12 bases between the germline ends. CDR3 length: 14 residues. CDR1 and CDR2 (germline): SGHRS, YFSETQ. This material consisted of peripheral blood, taken before any cancer treatment. V is TRBV5-1 and J is TRBJ2-1, with a tentative D call TRBD2 (5 bases). The clonotype comes from an older male donor with stage II squamous cell lung carcinoma. The CDR3 region is CASSLPGLRNEQFF. The CDR3 bases are TGCGCCAGCAGCTTGCCGGGATTGAGGAATGAGCAGTTCTTC.